A single sample gave rise to the 3 T cell receptor beta chains below, sequenced in a study of CD8 T cells in Susac syndrome. Random hexamers served to reverse transcribe roughly 0.45 to 1 ug RNA. Each CDR3 protein is one row after TCRdb ran MiXCR on the immunoSEQ multiplex PCR reads. The sample comprises over 350,000 distinct CDR3 sequences, 85% to 90% of which are singletons, and around 0.12% rests with the top ten. Sequenced material: CD8+ T cells from PBMCs. Source of these receptors: a human donor with multiple sclerosis.

Note on this clonotype: One end of the junction varies from germline; a read error may be responsible. The chain has TRBV7-7 and TRBJ2-5; a possible D gene is TRBD1 (5 bases). The CDR3 consists of 14 residues. From germline, CDR1 is SSHAT and CDR2 FNYEAQ (reference sequence). CDR3 nucleotides: TGTGCTAGCAGCTTAGCCCAGGGCCAAGAGACCCAGTACTTC. Encoded protein: CASSLAQGQETQYF.

The chain's CDR3 is CASRDSGNTEAFF. The DNA for the CDR3 is TGTGCCAGCAGGGACAGTGGGAACACTGAAGCTTTCTTT. This rearrangement joins TRBV6-1 to TRBJ1-1; maybe TRBD1 (6 bases). Germline assignment: CDR1 MNHNS and CDR2 SASEGT. Trimming took off 6 bases at V and 1 base at J, with 9 bases between the two ends. The CDR3 runs to 13 residues.

The table lists this clonotype with a few counts. The J gene is TRBJ2-3, the V gene TRBV9; D is unclear. Germline V gene data show CDR1 as SGDLS and CDR2 as YYNGEE. Trimming stripped 3 bases from V and 1 base from J, with 3 bases between. The CDR3 covers 12 residues. CDR3 bases: TGTGCCAGCAGCGGCCGCACAGATACGCAGTATTTT. It specifies CASSGRTDTQYF. Variable domain in full (rest from reference TRBV9 and TRBJ2-3): DSGVTQTPKHLITATGQRVTLRCSPRSGDLSVYWYQQSLDQGLQFLIQYYNGEERAKGNILERFSAQQFPDLHSELNLSSLELGDSALYFCASSGRTDTQYFGPGTRLTVL.